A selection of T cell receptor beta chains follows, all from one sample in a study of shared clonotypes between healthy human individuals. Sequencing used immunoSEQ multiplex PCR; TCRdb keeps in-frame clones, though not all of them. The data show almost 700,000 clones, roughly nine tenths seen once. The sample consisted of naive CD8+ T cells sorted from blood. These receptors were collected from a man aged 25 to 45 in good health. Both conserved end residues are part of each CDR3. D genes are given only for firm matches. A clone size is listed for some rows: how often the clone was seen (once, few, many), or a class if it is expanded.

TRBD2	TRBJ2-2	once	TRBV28	TGTGCCAGCACCCAAGGGACTACGAACACCGGGGAGCTGTTTTTT	CASTQGTTNTGELFF
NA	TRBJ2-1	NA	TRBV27	TGTGCCAGCAGTCAGGGGATCTACAATGAGCAGTTCTTC	CASSQGIYNEQFF
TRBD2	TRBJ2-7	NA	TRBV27	TGTGCCAGCAGCCACGGGCTAGCGGGACACGAGCAGTACTTC	CASSHGLAGHEQYF
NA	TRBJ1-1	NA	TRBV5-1	TGCGCCAGCAGCTTTTCTGGCACTGAAGCTTTCTTT	CASSFSGTEAFF
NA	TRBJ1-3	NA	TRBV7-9	TGTGCCAGCAGCCTTTTATGGCCCTCTGGAAACACCATATATTTT	CASSLLWPSGNTIYF
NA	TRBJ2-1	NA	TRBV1	TGCACCAGCAGCCAAGTCGTAGGCCTCAATGAGCAGTTCTTC	CTSSQVVGLNEQFF
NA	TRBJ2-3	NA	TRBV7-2	TGTGCCAGCAGCTTAAACTTGATAGTAACGCAGTATTTT	CASSLNLIVTQYF
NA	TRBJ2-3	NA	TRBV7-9	TGTGCCAGCAGATCAAGTCCGTATACGCAGTATTTT	CASRSSPYTQYF
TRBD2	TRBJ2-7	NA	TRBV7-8	TGTGCCAGCAGCCCCAACTCCGGGACTAGCGGGATTCACGAGCAGTACTTC	CASSPNSGTSGIHEQYF
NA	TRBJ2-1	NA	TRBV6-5	TGTGCCAGCAGCCTACAGTGGACGGATGAGCAGTTCTTC	CASSLQWTDEQFF
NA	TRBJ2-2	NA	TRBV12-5	TGTGCTAGTGGCTCAGGGACGTGGACCGGGGAGCTGTTTTTT	CASGSGTWTGELFF
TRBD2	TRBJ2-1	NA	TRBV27	TGTGCCAGCAGTTTTAATAGTCTAGCGGGAGTTGATGAGCAGTTCTTC	CASSFNSLAGVDEQFF
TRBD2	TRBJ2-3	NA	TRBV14	TGTGCCAGCAGCCCCCCCTTCGGGCGGGGGGGTCAGGATACGCAGTATTTT	CASSPPFGRGGQDTQYF
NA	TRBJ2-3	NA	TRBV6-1	TGTGCCAGCAGTGACCTTACCACAGGAGATACGCAGTATTTT	CASSDLTTGDTQYF
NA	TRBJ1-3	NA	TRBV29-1	TGCAGCGTACGGGGGTCTGGAAACACCATATATTTT	CSVRGSGNTIYF
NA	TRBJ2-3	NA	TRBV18	TGTGCCAGCTCACCACGCACAGATACGCAGTATTTT	CASSPRTDTQYF
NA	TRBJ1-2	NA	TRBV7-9	TGTGCCACCCGACTGAGAGACGGTGGCTACACCTTC	CATRLRDGGYTF
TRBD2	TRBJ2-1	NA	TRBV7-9	TGTGCCAGCAGCTTACTTGCGGGAGGGATGAATGAGCAGTTCTTC	CASSLLAGGMNEQFF
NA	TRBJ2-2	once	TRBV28	TGTGCCAGCAGTCAAACAGTATCGAACACCGGGGAGCTGTTTTTT	CASSQTVSNTGELFF
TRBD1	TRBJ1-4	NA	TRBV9	TGTGCCAGCACTCCCGGGGGGACAGTTGCAACTAATGAAAAACTGTTTTTT	CASTPGGTVATNEKLFF
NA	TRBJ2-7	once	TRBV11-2	TGTGCCAGCAGCACTATCGCCGGGACCTCCTACGAGCAGTACTTC	CASSTIAGTSYEQYF
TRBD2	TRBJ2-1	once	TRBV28	TGTGCCAGCAATAATAACCCGCTCGGGGGGAGGTTGTTCTTC	CASNNNPLGGRLFF
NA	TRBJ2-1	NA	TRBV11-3	TGTGCCAGCAGCTTAGATCAGAGGAGCTCCTACAATGAGCAGTTCTTC	CASSLDQRSSYNEQFF
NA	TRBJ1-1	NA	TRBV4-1	TGCGCCAGCAGCCAAGGACCCACGGGACGGATGAACACTGAAGCTTTCTTT	CASSQGPTGRMNTEAFF
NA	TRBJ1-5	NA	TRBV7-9	TGTGCCAGCAATCATGCCCGGGGTCAGCCCCAGCATTTT	CASNHARGQPQHF
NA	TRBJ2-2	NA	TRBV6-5	TGTGCCAGCAGCTCACAGGGCTTAGCCGGGGAGCTGTTTTTT	CASSSQGLAGELFF
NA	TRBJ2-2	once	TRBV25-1	TGTGCCAGCAGTGAACCTATCACCGGGCCTAACACCGGGGAGCTGTTTTTT	CASSEPITGPNTGELFF
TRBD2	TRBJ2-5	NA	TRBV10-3	TGTGCCATCAGTGAGTCGTTAGCGGGAGGAGAGACCCAGTACTTC	CAISESLAGGETQYF
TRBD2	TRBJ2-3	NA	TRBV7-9	TGTGCCAGCAGAAATGGACTAGCGGGAGTAGTAGATACGCAGTATTTT	CASRNGLAGVVDTQYF
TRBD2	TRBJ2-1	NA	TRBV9	TGTGCCAGCAGCCCGTTTCGTAGCGGGAGTCCACAGCAGTTCTTC	CASSPFRSGSPQQFF
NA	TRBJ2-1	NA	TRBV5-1	TGCGCCAGCAGCTTGCGCCTAGCCGGGATCCGCGATGAGCAGTTCTTC	CASSLRLAGIRDEQFF
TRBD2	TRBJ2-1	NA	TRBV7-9	TGTGCCATCGCGCGGGAGGGCCGCTATGAGCAGTTCTTC	CAIAREGRYEQFF
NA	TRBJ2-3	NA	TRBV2	TGTGCCAGCAGGGGCCTTGGACAGTCAGATACGCAGTATTTT	CASRGLGQSDTQYF
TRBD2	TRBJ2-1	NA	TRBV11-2	TGTGCCAGCAGCTTACCCACTAGCGGGAGCCATGAGCAGTTCTTC	CASSLPTSGSHEQFF
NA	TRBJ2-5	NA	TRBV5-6	TGTGCCAGCAGCTTGGAAAACCAAGAGACCCAGTACTTC	CASSLENQETQYF
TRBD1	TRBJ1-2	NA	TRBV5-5	TGTGCCAGCAGCCTCCGACAGGGGGCGGGCTATGGCTACACCTTC	CASSLRQGAGYGYTF
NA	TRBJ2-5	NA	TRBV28	TGTGCCAGCAGTTTCCGATACTCCCTCGCGGAGACCCAGTACTTC	CASSFRYSLAETQYF
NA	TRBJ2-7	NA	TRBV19	TGTGCCAGTAGTATTCGAGACAGTAGGAACTACGAGCAGTACTTC	CASSIRDSRNYEQYF
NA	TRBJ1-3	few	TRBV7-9	TGTGCCAGCAGCCAATCCCGGGACGGACGAAACACCATATATTTT	CASSQSRDGRNTIYF
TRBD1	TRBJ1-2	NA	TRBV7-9	TGTGCCAGCAGTTCCGACAGGGGCCCAATCTATGGCTACACCTTC	CASSSDRGPIYGYTF
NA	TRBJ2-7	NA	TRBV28	TGTGCCAGCCACAGAGCATCCTCCTACGAGCAGTACTTC	CASHRASSYEQYF
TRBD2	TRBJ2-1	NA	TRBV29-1	TGCAGCGTTGACGGGACTAGCGGGGTGAGCTCCTACAATGAGCAGTTCTTC	CSVDGTSGVSSYNEQFF
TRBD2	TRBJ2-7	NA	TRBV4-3	TGCGCCAGCAGCCAGGAGGGACTAGCGGGAGTCTACGAGCAGTACTTC	CASSQEGLAGVYEQYF
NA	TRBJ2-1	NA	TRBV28	TGTGCCAGCAGACGAGGACTGGACAACTACAATGAGCAGTTCTTC	CASRRGLDNYNEQFF
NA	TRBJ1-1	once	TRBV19	TGTGCCAGTAGATGGTTGGGGAATACTGAAGCTTTCTTT	CASRWLGNTEAFF
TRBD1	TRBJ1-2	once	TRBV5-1	TGCGCCAGCAGTTACACGGTTCCGGGACAGGGGATTCGGGTGAGGGGCTACACCTTC	CASSYTVPGQGIRVRGYTF
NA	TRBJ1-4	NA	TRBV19	TGTGCCAGTAGTATAGCGCCAACTAATGAAAAACTGTTTTTT	CASSIAPTNEKLFF
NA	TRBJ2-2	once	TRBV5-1	TGCGCCAGCAGCTTGGGACTATCTAGCCCCGGGGAGCTGTTTTTT	CASSLGLSSPGELFF
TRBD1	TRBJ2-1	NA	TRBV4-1	TGCGCCAGCAGCCAAGGACAGGGCGGCTCCTACAATGAGCAGTTCTTC	CASSQGQGGSYNEQFF
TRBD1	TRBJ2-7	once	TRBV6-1	TGTGCCAGCAGTGAAGCCAGGGGGTTATTTTACGAGCAGTACTTC	CASSEARGLFYEQYF
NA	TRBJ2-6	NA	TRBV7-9	TGTGCCAGCAGTTGGCGAGGTTCTGGGGCCAACGTCCTGACTTTC	CASSWRGSGANVLTF